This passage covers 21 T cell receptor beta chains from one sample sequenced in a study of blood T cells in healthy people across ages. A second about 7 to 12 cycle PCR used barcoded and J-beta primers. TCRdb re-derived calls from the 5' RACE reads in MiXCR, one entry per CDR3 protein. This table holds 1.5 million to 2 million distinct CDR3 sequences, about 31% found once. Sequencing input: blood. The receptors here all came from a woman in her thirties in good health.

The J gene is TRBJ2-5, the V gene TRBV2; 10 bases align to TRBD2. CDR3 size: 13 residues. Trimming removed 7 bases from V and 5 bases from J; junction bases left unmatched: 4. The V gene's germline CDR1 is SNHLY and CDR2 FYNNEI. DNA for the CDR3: TGTGCCAGCAAGAGTAGCGGGGGGGAGACCCAGTACTTC. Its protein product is CASKSSGGETQYF.

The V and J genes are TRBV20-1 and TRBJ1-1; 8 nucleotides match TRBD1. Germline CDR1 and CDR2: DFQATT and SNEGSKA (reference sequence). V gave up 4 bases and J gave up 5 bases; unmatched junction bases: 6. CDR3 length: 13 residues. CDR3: CSATTGAGTEAFF. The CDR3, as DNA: TGCAGTGCTACGACAGGGGCGGGGACTGAAGCTTTCTTT.

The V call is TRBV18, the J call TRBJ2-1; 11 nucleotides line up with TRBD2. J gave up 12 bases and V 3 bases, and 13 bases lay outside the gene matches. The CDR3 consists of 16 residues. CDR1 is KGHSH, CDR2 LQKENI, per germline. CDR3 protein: CASSPRLAGISLGQFF. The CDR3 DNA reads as TGTGCCAGCTCACCGCGACTAGCGGGGATCTCTCTCGGGCAGTTCTTC.

Here the CDR3 reads CSARGQGEAFF. CDR3 in DNA: TGCAGTGCTAGGGGGCAGGGTGAAGCTTTCTTT. The genes are TRBV20-1 and TRBJ1-1; maybe TRBD1 (5 bases). Trimming removed 3 bases at V and 7 bases at J, with 9 bases between. The CDR3 sequence is 11 residues long. Germline CDR1 reads DFQATT; CDR2 reads SNEGSKA (reference sequence).

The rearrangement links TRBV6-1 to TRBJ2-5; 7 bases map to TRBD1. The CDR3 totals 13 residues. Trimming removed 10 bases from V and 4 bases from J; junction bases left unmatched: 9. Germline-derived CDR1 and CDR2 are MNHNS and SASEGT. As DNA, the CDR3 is TGTGCCAACAGCGGACAGGAAGGAGAGACCCAGTACTTC. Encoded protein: CANSGQEGETQYF.

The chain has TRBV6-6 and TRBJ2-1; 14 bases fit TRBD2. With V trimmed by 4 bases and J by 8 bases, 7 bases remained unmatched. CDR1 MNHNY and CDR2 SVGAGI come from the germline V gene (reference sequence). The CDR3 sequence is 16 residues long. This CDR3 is CASSFQTSGRAYEQFF. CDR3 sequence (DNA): TGTGCCAGCAGTTTCCAGACTAGCGGGAGGGCCTATGAGCAGTTCTTC.

CDR3 DNA sequence: TGTGCCAGCAGTTACTGGCGGGAGGGTCGCTTTGGAGAGACCCAGTACTTC. It specifies CASSYWREGRFGETQYF. This chain joins TRBV6-6 and TRBJ2-5; TRBD2 agrees at 9 bases. CDR3 length: 17 amino acids. The germline gives CDR1 MNHNY, CDR2 SVGAGI (reference sequence). V lost 1 base to trimming and J lost 4 bases; unmatched junction nucleotides: 10.

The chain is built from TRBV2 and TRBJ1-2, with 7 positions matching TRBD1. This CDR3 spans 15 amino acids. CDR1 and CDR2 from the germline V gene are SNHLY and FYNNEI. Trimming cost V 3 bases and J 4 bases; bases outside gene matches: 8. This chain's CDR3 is CASSDPGQDPYGYTF. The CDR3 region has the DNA TGTGCCAGCAGTGACCCTGGACAGGACCCCTATGGCTACACCTTC.

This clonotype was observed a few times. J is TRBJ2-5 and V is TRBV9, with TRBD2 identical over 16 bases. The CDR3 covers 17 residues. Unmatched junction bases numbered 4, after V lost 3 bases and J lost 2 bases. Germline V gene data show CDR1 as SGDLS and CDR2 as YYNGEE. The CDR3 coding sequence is TGTGCCAGCAGCGCTGGGACTAGCGGGAGGGGACAAGAGACCCAGTACTTC. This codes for CASSAGTSGRGQETQYF.

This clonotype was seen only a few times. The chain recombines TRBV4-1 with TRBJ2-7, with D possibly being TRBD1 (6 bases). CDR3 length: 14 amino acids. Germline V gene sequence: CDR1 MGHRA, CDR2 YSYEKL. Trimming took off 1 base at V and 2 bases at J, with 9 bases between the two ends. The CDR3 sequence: CASSQGQATYEQYF. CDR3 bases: TGCGCCAGCAGCCAAGGACAGGCGACCTACGAGCAGTACTTC.

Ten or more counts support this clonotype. The CDR3, as DNA: TGTGCCAGCAGCTCTGGACTAGCCTCAGATACGCAGTATTTT. Translation gives CASSSGLASDTQYF. The chain combines TRBV7-9 with TRBJ2-3, with 8 bases that match TRBD2. This CDR3 is 14 amino acids long. Germline values: CDR1 SEHNR, CDR2 FQNEAQ (reference sequence). Trimming took 4 bases from V and 4 from J; bases not matched to a gene: 4.

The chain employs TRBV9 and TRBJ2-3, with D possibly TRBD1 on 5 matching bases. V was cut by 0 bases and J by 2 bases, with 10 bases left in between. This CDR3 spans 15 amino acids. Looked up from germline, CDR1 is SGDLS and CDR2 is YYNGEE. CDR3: CASSVVETVTDTQYF. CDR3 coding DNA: TGTGCCAGCAGCGTAGTTGAGACAGTCACAGATACGCAGTATTTT.

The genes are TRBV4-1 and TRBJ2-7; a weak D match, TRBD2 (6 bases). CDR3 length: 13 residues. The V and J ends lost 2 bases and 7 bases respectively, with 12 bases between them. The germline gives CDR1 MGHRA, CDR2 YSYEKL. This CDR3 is CASSQWRDEEQYF. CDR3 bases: TGCGCCAGCAGCCAATGGCGGGACGAGGAGCAGTACTTC.

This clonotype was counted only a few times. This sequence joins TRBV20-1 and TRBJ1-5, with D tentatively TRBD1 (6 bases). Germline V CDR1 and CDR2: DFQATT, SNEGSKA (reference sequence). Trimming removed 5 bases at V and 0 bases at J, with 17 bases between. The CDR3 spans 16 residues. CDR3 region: CSADLRDTYSNQPQHF. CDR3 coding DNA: TGCAGTGCTGACCTCCGGGACACTTATAGCAATCAGCCCCAGCATTTT.

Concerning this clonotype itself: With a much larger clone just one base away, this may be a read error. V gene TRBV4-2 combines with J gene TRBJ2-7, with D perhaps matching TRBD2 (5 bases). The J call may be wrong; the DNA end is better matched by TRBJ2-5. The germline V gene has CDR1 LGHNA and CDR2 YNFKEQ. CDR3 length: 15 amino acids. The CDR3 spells CASSQDSETTRTQYF. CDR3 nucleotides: TGTGCCAGCAGCCAGGATTCCGAGACTACACGGACCCAGTACTTC.

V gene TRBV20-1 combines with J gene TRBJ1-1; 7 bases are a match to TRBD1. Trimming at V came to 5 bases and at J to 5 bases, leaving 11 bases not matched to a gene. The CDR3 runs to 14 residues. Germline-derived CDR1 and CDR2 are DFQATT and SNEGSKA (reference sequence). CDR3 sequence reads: CSAGGGGIKTEAFF. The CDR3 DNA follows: TGCAGTGCTGGAGGAGGGGGCATAAAGACTGAAGCTTTCTTT.

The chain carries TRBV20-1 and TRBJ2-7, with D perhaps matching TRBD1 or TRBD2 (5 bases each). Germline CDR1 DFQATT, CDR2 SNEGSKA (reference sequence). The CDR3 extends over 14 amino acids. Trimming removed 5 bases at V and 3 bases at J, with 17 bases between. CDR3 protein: CSAGRDGHFYEQYF. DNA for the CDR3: TGCAGTGCTGGCCGGGACGGTCACTTCTACGAGCAGTACTTC.

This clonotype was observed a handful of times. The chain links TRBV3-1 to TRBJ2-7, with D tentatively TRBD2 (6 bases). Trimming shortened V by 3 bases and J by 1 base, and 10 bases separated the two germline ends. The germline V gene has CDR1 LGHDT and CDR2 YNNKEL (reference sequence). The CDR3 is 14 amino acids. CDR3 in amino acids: CASSHRDFSYEQYF. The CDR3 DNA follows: TGTGCCAGCAGCCACCGGGACTTTTCCTACGAGCAGTACTTC.

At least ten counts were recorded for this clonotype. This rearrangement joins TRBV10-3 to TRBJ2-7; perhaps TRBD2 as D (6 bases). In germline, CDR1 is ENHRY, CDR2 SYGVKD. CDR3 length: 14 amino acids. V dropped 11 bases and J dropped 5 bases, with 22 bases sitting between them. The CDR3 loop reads CASRRDPEVNEQYF. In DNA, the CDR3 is TGTGCCTCCCGGAGGGACCCGGAGGTCAACGAGCAGTACTTC.

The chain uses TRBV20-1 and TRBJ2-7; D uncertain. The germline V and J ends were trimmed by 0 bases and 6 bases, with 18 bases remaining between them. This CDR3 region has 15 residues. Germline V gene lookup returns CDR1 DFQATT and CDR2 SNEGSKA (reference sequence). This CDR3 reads CSARDSRPSAGEQYF. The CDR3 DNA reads TGCAGTGCTAGAGATAGTCGGCCCTCGGCCGGCGAGCAGTACTTC.

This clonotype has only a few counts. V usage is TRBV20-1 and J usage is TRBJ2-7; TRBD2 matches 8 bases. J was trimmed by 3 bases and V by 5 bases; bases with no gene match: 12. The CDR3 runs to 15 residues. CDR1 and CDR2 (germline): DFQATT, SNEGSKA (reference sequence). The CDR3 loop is CSAAPRETSVYEQYF. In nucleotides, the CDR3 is TGCAGTGCTGCCCCGCGTGAGACTAGCGTCTACGAGCAGTACTTC.